The clone carrying this T cell receptor (beta chain) was observed a few times. In germline, CDR1 is MNHEY, CDR2 SMNVEV (reference sequence). The CDR3 consists of 18 residues. The V and J ends lost 4 bases and 0 bases, in that order; junction bases with no gene match: 7. This record belongs to a study of patients and donors after allogeneic stem cell transplantation. Using its own MiXCR run on the RT-PCR reads, TCRdb lists one record per CDR3 protein. In the table there are tens of thousands of distinct CDR3 sequences, less than 5% of which are singletons. The receptor was derived from a human donor who was either an allogeneic HSCT recipient or a stem cell or donor lymphocyte infusion donor (not recorded which). It is not recorded whose cells these are; they may come from a transplant donor. Sequences were obtained from blood, either unsorted or a sorted T cell fraction (not recorded which). The chain links TRBV27 to TRBJ2-6; 9 nucleotides line up with TRBD1. CDR3 sequence reads: CASSSAWTGASGANVLTF. CDR3 DNA: TGTGCCAGCAGTTCGGCGTGGACAGGGGCCTCTGGGGCCAACGTCCTGACTTTC.